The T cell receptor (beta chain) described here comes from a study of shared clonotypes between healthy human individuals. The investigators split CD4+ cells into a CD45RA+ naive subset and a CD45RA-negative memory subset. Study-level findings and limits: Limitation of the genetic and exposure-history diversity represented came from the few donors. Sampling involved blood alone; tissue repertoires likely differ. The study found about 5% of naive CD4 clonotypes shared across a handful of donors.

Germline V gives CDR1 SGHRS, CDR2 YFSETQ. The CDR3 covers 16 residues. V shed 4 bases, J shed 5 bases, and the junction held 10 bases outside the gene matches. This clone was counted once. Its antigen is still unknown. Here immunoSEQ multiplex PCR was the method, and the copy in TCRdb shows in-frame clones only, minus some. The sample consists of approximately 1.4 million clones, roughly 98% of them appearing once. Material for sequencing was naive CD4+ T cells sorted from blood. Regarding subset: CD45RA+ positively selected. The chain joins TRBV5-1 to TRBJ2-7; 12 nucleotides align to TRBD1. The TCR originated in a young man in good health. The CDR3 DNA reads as TGCGCCAGCAGCCCGGATTTGGGACAGGGGGCTGACGAGCAGTACTTC. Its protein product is CASSPDLGQGADEQYF.